This T cell receptor (beta chain) was profiled in a study of vaccination effects on CD4 cells after COVID-19. The CDR3 extends over 13 amino acids. V was shortened by 0 bases and J by 3 bases, with 8 bases between the two germline ends. Germline V gives CDR1 SQVTM, CDR2 ANQGSEA. To note about this clone: Its antigen is currently unknown.

Under the ViraFEST assay, PBMC were stimulated with viral peptide pools so that antigen-specific CD4+ T cells expanded. Sequencing was performed afterwards. Culture proceeded for approximately 10 days, and CD4+ T cells were then isolated. Vaccinees lacked prior SARS-CoV-2 infection and tested negative for nucleocapsid antibodies. Days 3 and 7 were when half the medium was replaced with IL-2 medium. This table comes from immunoSEQ multiplex PCR, and its TCRdb copy is limited to in-frame clones, with some not included. The data show more than 35,000 clones, with about three fifths seen just once and about 15% held by the top ten. Findings and limits, study-wide: Marked contraction was observed in infection-induced and vaccine-induced clones late after vaccination. The authors studied few convalescent patients and collected no early post-infection timepoints.

The chain recombines TRBV29-1 with TRBJ1-2; D possibly corresponds to TRBD1 (5 bases). This TCR came from a human donor who received a COVID-19 vaccine. The material sequenced was CD4+ T cells from PBMCs cultured with HCoV-OC43 spike peptides, taken before COVID-19 vaccination. Subset noted: HCoV-OC43 spike overlapping peptide pool stimulation. The CDR3: CSVEDSRDYGYTF. CDR3 coding DNA: TGCAGCGTTGAAGATTCCAGGGACTATGGCTACACCTTC.